This T cell receptor beta chain was obtained from a study of Tregs in tolerant kidney transplant recipients. CDR3 length: 14 amino acids. V gave up 0 bases and J gave up 8 bases; unmatched junction bases: 7. Germline CDR1 reads SGDLS; CDR2 reads YYNGEE. Clones were sequenced by immunoSEQ multiplex PCR, and TCRdb holds only the in-frame ones, with some missing. The sample contains 95,000 to 120,000 clones, almost 90% of which appear only once. This rearrangement joins TRBV9 to TRBJ1-2; the match to TRBD1 covers 7 bases. The source is a human donor who received a combined kidney and bone marrow transplant. This specimen consisted of CD4+ T cells from blood, obtained before the transplant. Here the CDR3 reads CASSVDQGVGGYTF. CDR3 coding DNA: TGTGCCAGCAGCGTAGATCAGGGGGTGGGAGGCTACACCTTC.